This T cell receptor (beta chain) was sequenced for a study of cytomegalovirus exposure and HLA in healthy donors. Study-wide background: Of several hundred genotyped donors, 81% grouped in the Caucasian-associated ancestry cluster. Study-level points and caveats: Earlier results showed most TCR beta V segments being productive about 87% or about 30% of the time. For presence/absence analyses, sequencing depth was assumed to be roughly uniform across donors. In vitro data verified a few CMV-associated chains as specific for CMV antigens.

Germline lookup yields CDR1 SGHKS and CDR2 YYEKEE (reference sequence). V was cut by 0 bases and J by 6 bases, with 12 bases left in between. The CDR3 has 15 amino acids. Concerning this clone: Its antigen remains unknown.

13 Jbeta primers and 60 Vbeta primers were used for the PCR. The method was immunoSEQ multiplex PCR; TCRdb's version includes in-frame clones alone and lacks a portion of them. The profile covers 90,000 to 120,000 clones, with about 80% appearing a single time and roughly 1.9% taken by the ten largest. The sample comprised PBMCs. The TCR comes from a woman between 40 and 50 years old in good health and CMV-seronegative. This chain uses TRBV5-5 with TRBJ2-2, with D tentatively TRBD2 (5 bases). As DNA, the CDR3 is TGTGCCAGCAGCTTGGGCGTTGGAGGCGCCGGGGAGCTGTTTTTT. Protein: CASSLGVGGAGELFF.